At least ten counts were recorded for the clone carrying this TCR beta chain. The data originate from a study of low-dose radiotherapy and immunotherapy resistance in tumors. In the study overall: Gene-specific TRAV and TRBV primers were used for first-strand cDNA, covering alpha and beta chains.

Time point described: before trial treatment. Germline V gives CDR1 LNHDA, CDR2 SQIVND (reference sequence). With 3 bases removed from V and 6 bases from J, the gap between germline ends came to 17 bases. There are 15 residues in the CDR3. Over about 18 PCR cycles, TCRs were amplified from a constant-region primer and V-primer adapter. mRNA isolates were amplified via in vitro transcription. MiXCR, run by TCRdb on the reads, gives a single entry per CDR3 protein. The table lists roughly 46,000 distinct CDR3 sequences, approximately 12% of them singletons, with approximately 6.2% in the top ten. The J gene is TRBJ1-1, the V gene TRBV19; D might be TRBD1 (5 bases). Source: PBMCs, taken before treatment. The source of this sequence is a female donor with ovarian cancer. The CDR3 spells CASSISPTSGSEAFF. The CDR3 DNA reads TGTGCCAGTAGTATCTCCCCGACCTCAGGGTCTGAAGCTTTCTTT. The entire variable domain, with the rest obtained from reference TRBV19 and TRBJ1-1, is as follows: DGGITQSPKYLFRKEGQNVTLSCEQNLNHDAMYWYRQDPGQGLRLIYYSQIVNDFQKGDIAEGYSVSREKKESFPLTVTSAQKNPTAFYLCASSISPTSGSEAFFGQGTRLTVV.